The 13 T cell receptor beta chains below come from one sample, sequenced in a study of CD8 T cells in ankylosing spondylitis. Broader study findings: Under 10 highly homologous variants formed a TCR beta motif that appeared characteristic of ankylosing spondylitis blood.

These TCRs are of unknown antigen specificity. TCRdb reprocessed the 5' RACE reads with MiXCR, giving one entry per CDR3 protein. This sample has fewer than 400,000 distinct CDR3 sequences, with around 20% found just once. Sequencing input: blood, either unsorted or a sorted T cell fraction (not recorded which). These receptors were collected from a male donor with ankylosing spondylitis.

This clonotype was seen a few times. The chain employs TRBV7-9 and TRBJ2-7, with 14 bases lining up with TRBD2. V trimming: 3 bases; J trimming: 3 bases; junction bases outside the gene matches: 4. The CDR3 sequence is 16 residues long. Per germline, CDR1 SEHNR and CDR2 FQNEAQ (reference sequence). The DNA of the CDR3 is TGTGCCAGCAGCTTGACTAGCGGGAGGGTTAGCTACGAGCAGTACTTC. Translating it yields CASSLTSGRVSYEQYF.

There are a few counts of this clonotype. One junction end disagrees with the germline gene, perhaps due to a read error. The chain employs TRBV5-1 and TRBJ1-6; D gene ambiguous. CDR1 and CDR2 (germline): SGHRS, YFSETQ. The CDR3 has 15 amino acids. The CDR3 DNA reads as TGCGCCAGCAGCTTGGCAGTAGGGAATAACTCACCCCTCCACTTT. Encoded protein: CASSLAVGNNSPLHF.

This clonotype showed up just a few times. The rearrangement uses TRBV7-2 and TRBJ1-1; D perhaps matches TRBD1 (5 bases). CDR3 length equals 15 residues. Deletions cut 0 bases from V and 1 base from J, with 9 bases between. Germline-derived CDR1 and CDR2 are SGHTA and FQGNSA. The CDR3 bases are TGTGCCAGCAGCTTAGCTCCAGGGCGGAACACTGAAGCTTTCTTT. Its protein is CASSLAPGRNTEAFF.

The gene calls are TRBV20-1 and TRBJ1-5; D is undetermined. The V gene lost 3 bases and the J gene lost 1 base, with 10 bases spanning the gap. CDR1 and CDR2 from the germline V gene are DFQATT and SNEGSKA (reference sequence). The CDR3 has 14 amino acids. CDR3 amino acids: CSASVSASNQPQHF. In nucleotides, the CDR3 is TGCAGTGCTAGCGTCTCGGCAAGCAATCAGCCCCAGCATTTT.

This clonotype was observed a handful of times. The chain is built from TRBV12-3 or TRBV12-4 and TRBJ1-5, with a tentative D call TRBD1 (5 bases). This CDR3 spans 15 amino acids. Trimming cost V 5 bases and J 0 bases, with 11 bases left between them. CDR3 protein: CASSGHPRSNQPQHF. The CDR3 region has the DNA TGTGCCAGCAGTGGACATCCTCGTAGCAATCAGCCCCAGCATTTT.

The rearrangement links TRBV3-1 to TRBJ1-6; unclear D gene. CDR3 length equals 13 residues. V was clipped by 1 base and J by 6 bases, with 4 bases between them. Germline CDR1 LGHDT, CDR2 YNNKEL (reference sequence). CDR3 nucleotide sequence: TGTGCCAGCAGCCAAGGTGCTAATTCACCCCTCCACTTT. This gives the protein CASSQGANSPLHF.

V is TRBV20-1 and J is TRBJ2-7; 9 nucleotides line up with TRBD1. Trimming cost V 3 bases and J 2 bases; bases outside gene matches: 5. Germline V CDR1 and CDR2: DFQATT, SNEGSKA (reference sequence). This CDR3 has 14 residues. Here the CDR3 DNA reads TGCAGTGCTAGGCCGGGACAGGGACCCTACGAGCAGTACTTC. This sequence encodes CSARPGQGPYEQYF.

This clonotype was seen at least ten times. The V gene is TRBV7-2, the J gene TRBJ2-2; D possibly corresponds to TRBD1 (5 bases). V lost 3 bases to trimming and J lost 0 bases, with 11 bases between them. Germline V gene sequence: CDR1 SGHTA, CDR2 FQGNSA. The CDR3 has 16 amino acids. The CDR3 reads CASSFGTGANTGELFF. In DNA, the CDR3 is TGTGCCAGCAGCTTTGGCACAGGAGCGAACACCGGGGAGCTGTTTTTT.

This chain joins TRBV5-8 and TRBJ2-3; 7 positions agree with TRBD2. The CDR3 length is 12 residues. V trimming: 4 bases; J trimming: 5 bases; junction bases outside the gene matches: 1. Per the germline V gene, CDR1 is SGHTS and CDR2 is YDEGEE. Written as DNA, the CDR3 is TGTGCCAGCAGCGGGGGGGGAGATACGCAGTATTTT. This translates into CASSGGGDTQYF.

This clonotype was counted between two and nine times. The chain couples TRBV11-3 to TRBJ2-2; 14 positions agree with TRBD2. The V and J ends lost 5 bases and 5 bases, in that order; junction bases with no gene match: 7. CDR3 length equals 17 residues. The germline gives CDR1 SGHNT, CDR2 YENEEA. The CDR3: CASSTGTSGRRTGELFF. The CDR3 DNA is TGTGCCAGCAGCACCGGGACTAGCGGGAGAAGGACCGGGGAGCTGTTTTTT.

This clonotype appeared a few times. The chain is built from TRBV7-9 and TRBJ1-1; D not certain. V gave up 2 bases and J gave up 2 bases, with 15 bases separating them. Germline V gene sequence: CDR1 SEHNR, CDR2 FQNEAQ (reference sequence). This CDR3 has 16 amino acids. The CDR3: CASSLLGRMTNTEAFF. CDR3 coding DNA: TGTGCCAGCAGCTTACTAGGACGGATGACTAACACTGAAGCTTTCTTT.

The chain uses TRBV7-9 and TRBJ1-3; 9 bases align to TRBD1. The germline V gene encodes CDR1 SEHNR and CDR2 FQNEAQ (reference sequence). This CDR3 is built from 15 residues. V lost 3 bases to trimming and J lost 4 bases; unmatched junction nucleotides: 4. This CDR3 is CASSFSTGGGNTIYF. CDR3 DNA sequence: TGTGCCAGCAGCTTTTCGACAGGGGGGGGAAACACCATATATTTT.

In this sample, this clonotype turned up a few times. The CDR3 sequence: CASSQERYRPVLFF. CDR3 coding DNA: TGCGCCAGCAGCCAAGAGAGGTATCGCCCGGTCCTGTTTTTT. The V gene is TRBV4-3, the J gene TRBJ1-4; D gene ambiguous. V was cut by 0 bases and J by 14 bases, with 16 bases left in between. The CDR3 has 14 residues. CDR1 and CDR2 (germline): LGHNA, YSLEER.